Below, 28 T cell receptor beta chains from the same sample are listed, as sequenced in a study of identical twins. TCRdb redid the calling of the 5' RACE reads with MiXCR, one entry per CDR3 protein. The data show 200,000 to 250,000 distinct CDR3 sequences, around 6.9% seen once. These sequences were also reported in another study, on yellow fever vaccine responses in identical twins.

Sequenced input: memory (CD45RO+) T cells sorted from blood. The receptors were sampled from a young woman in good health.

The J gene is TRBJ2-1, the V gene TRBV20-1; 7 nucleotides agree with TRBD2. J gave up 8 bases and V 5 bases, and 9 bases lay outside the gene matches. From germline, CDR1 is DFQATT and CDR2 SNEGSKA (reference sequence). The CDR3 length is 13 residues. CDR3: CSAPSTSLYEQFF. The CDR3 bases are TGCAGTGCTCCATCGACTAGCCTCTATGAGCAGTTCTTC.

The chain carries TRBV20-1 and TRBJ2-7, with 9 positions matching TRBD2. Trimming took 1 base from V and 1 from J; bases not matched to a gene: 8. The CDR3 loop spans 16 amino acids. Germline V lookup: CDR1 DFQATT, CDR2 SNEGSKA (reference sequence). CDR3 loop: CSARGGGTSWSYEQYF. The CDR3 bases are TGCAGTGCTAGAGGGGGAGGGACTAGCTGGTCCTACGAGCAGTACTTC.

This clonotype has more than one count but fewer than ten. The chain carries TRBV5-8 and TRBJ2-5; 10 bases line up with TRBD2. Germline V gives CDR1 SGHTS, CDR2 YDEGEE. The CDR3 sequence is 17 residues long. Losses at the gene ends were 0 bases for V and 0 bases for J; bases not matched to a gene: 5. The CDR3 coding sequence is TGTGCCAGCAGCTTGGGTGCAGCGGGGGGGTACCAAGAGACCCAGTACTTC. This translates into CASSLGAAGGYQETQYF.

The sample holds many counts of this clonotype. The chain employs TRBV11-3 and TRBJ2-1, with TRBD2 identical over 12 bases. V trimming: 6 bases; J trimming: 2 bases; junction bases outside the gene matches: 2. Germline lookup yields CDR1 SGHNT and CDR2 YENEEA. This CDR3 spans 15 amino acids. The DNA for the CDR3 is TGTGCCAGCAGTCTAGCGGGAGGGACCTACAATGAGCAGTTCTTC. Encoded protein: CASSLAGGTYNEQFF.

The V gene is TRBV29-1, the J gene TRBJ2-7; 8 nucleotides match TRBD1. The CDR3 consists of 13 residues. With V trimmed by 6 bases and J by 4 bases, 8 bases remained unmatched. Germline V gene sequence: CDR1 SQVTM, CDR2 ANQGSEA. CDR3 in amino acids: CSVPTGAGYEQYF. DNA of the CDR3: TGCAGCGTCCCGACAGGGGCAGGTTACGAGCAGTACTTC.

CDR3 residues: CSVEEGPYEQYF. In nucleotides, the CDR3 is TGCAGCGTTGAGGAGGGCCCCTACGAGCAGTACTTC. The chain is built from TRBV29-1 and TRBJ2-7, with a tentative D call TRBD2 (6 bases). Trimming pared 3 bases from V and 2 bases from J, leaving 8 bases between. This CDR3 contains 12 residues. The germline V gene encodes CDR1 SQVTM and CDR2 ANQGSEA.

This clonotype was observed at least ten times. This chain links TRBV9 with TRBJ2-2; tentative D call: TRBD2 (6 bases). Per the germline V gene, CDR1 is SGDLS and CDR2 is YYNGEE. The V gene lost 2 bases and the J gene lost 3 bases, with 11 bases spanning the gap. The CDR3 extends over 15 amino acids. The CDR3 here is CASSVSGDYTGELFF. As DNA, the CDR3 is TGTGCCAGCAGCGTGTCGGGGGACTACACCGGGGAGCTGTTTTTT.

In this sample, this clonotype turned up many times. This chain connects TRBV5-1 to TRBJ2-3, with 13 nucleotides matching TRBD2. This CDR3 has 16 amino acids. CDR1 and CDR2 (germline): SGHRS, YFSETQ. J lost 1 base, V lost 4 bases, and 3 bases had no gene match. The CDR3 DNA reads as TGCGCCAGCAGCACGGGACTAGCGGGGCGCACAGATACGCAGTATTTT. Translating it yields CASSTGLAGRTDTQYF.

This clonotype was picked up many times. This rearrangement joins TRBV7-2 to TRBJ2-1; D might be TRBD2 (5 bases). This CDR3 contains 12 residues. Trimming left V 1 base short and J 10 bases short, with 8 bases between. Germline CDR1 reads SGHTA; CDR2 reads FQGNSA. This CDR3 is CASSLVRGEQFF. The CDR3 coding sequence is TGTGCCAGCAGCTTAGTTCGAGGGGAGCAGTTCTTC. The entire variable domain, with the rest obtained from reference TRBV7-2 and TRBJ2-1, is as follows: GAGVSQSPSNKVTEKGKDVELRCDPISGHTALYWYRQSLGQGLEFLIYFQGNSAPDKSGLPSDRFSAERTGGSVSTLTIQRTQQEDSAVYLCASSLVRGEQFFGPGTRLTVL.

At least ten counts were recorded for this clonotype. The chain recombines TRBV4-2 with TRBJ2-1; the D gene is possibly TRBD2 (6 bases). This CDR3 has 16 residues. The V gene's germline CDR1 is LGHNA and CDR2 YNFKEQ. V shed 6 bases and J shed 4 bases, with 19 bases lying between them. CDR3 in amino acids: CASRTTLASNYNEQFF. The CDR3 nucleotides are TGTGCCAGCAGAACTACCCTAGCGTCCAATTACAATGAGCAGTTCTTC.

This clonotype was seen ten or more times. V is TRBV5-1 and J is TRBJ1-6; D remains ambiguous. The CDR3 has 13 residues. The V gene's germline CDR1 is SGHRS and CDR2 YFSETQ. Trimming cost V 4 bases and J 8 bases, with 10 bases left between them. CDR3: CASSVTADSPLHF. The CDR3 nucleotides are TGCGCCAGCAGCGTCACAGCTGATTCACCCCTCCACTTT.

V is TRBV20-1 and J is TRBJ2-2; 9 bases map to TRBD1. The ends lost 5 bases at V and 6 bases at J; junction bases unmatched: 10. The germline gives CDR1 DFQATT, CDR2 SNEGSKA (reference sequence). The CDR3 runs to 15 residues. The CDR3 bases are TGCAGTGCTCAACGCGGGGACAGGGACTCCGGGGAGCTGTTTTTT. Protein sequence: CSAQRGDRDSGELFF.

This clonotype was picked up a small number of times. CDR3 DNA: TGTGCCAGCAGTAGTCACAGGGGGCAGGGTGAAAAACTGTTTTTT. Its translation is CASSSHRGQGEKLFF. The chain links TRBV6-1 to TRBJ1-4; the match to TRBD1 covers 9 bases. This CDR3 is 15 amino acids long. Germline lookup yields CDR1 MNHNS and CDR2 SASEGT. Unmatched junction bases numbered 8, after V lost 5 bases and J lost 7 bases.

This clonotype turned up a few times. V usage is TRBV21-1 and J usage is TRBJ2-2; the table assigns TRBD1, which was not confirmed against the DNA. TRBV21-1 is a pseudogene. This CDR3 is 15 amino acids long. In DNA, the CDR3 is TGTGCCAGCAGCAAAGGGCAGGGGGCAGACGGGGAGCTGTTTTTT. Translating gives CASSKGQGADGELFF.

This clonotype has ten or more counts. V and J are TRBV7-2 and TRBJ2-2; D may be TRBD1 (6 bases). Trimming stripped 5 bases from V and 2 bases from J, with 15 bases between. The CDR3 extends over 16 amino acids. Germline loops: CDR1 SGHTA, CDR2 FQGNSA. The CDR3 bases are TGTGCCAGCAGCCGAACCCAGGGGTCCAACACCGGGGAGCTGTTTTTT. It is translated as CASSRTQGSNTGELFF.

The V gene is TRBV7-8, the J gene TRBJ2-5; D gene uncertain. The V and J ends lost 1 base and 0 bases respectively, with 12 bases between them. Germline CDR1 and CDR2: SGHVS and FQNEAQ. The CDR3 spans 16 residues. The CDR3 DNA follows: TGTGCCAGCAGCTTAGGGAGACCTGGGAACCAAGAGACCCAGTACTTC. This sequence encodes CASSLGRPGNQETQYF.

This clonotype was picked up many times. CDR3 bases: TGCGCCAGCAGCCAATGGTTAGCGGGGTCAAATGAGCAGTTCTTC. Protein: CASSQWLAGSNEQFF. The V call is TRBV4-3, the J call TRBJ2-1, with 8 positions matching TRBD2. Trimming cost V 2 bases and J 7 bases; bases outside gene matches: 7. Germline V gene sequence: CDR1 LGHNA, CDR2 YSLEER. The CDR3 is 15 amino acids.

In its sample, this clonotype was seen many times. For the CDR3, the DNA is TGTGCCAGCAGTTACATCAGACAAGAGACCCAGTACTTC. This gives the protein CASSYIRQETQYF. This sequence joins TRBV6-5 and TRBJ2-5; no clear D gene. Germline V gene sequence: CDR1 MNHEY, CDR2 SVGAGI. Between the trimmed V and J ends, which lost 2 bases and 2 bases, there was a span of 6 bases. There are 13 residues in the CDR3.

V is TRBV7-2 and J is TRBJ2-4, with 12 nucleotides matching TRBD2. In germline, CDR1 is SGHTA, CDR2 FQGNSA. V lost 5 bases and J lost 2; bases outside the gene matches: 7. The CDR3 is 17 residues long. CDR3 DNA sequence: TGTGCCAGCAGCGCTTCTAGCGGGGGGGCGTCCAAAAACATTCAGTACTTC. This sequence encodes CASSASSGGASKNIQYF.

This clonotype was observed a few times. CDR3 nucleotides: TGCAGTGCTGAAAGGAACCTTCGGCCCGGGCAGTTCTTC. This translates into CSAERNLRPGQFF. The rearrangement uses TRBV20-1 and TRBJ2-1, with D hard to call. The ends were cut back, 5 bases at V and 12 bases at J, with 20 bases in the middle. CDR1 is DFQATT, CDR2 SNEGSKA, per germline (reference sequence). The length of the CDR3 is 13 residues.

This clonotype has at least ten counts. V and J are TRBV7-8 and TRBJ2-7, with 7 bases lining up with TRBD1. The CDR3 contains 15 residues. CDR1 and CDR2 (germline): SGHVS, FQNEAQ. V shed 1 base, J shed 3 bases, and the junction held 6 bases outside the gene matches. The CDR3 here is CASSLVGGQHYEQYF. DNA for the CDR3: TGTGCCAGCAGCTTAGTTGGGGGACAGCACTACGAGCAGTACTTC.

This clonotype was found many times. The J gene is TRBJ2-5, the V gene TRBV28; TRBD2 is a possible D gene (5 bases). Germline V gives CDR1 MDHEN, CDR2 SYDVKM. The CDR3 spans 13 residues. Trimming removed 8 bases from V and 5 bases from J, with 15 bases in between. The CDR3 nucleotides are TGTGCCAGCCGGACTTTTGAGCGGGAGACCCAGTACTTC. As protein: CASRTFERETQYF.

This clonotype showed up just a few times. The chain joins TRBV9 to TRBJ2-5; D is undetermined. The CDR3 is 13 residues long. Trimming removed 0 bases at V and 5 bases at J, with 8 bases between. Germline CDR1 reads SGDLS; CDR2 reads YYNGEE. The CDR3 here is CASSVGGRETQYF. The CDR3 DNA follows: TGTGCCAGCAGCGTAGGGGGTCGGGAGACCCAGTACTTC.

The table lists this clonotype with many counts. The chain couples TRBV10-3 to TRBJ2-2; perhaps TRBD1 as D (6 bases). CDR3 size: 15 residues. Trimming took 3 bases from V and 0 from J, leaving 8 bases between them. CDR1 and CDR2 from the germline V gene are ENHRY and SYGVKD. CDR3 loop: CAISDGTTNTGELFF. DNA for the CDR3: TGTGCCATCAGTGACGGGACAACGAACACCGGGGAGCTGTTTTTT.

This clonotype was detected only a few times. V and J are TRBV5-1 and TRBJ2-1; 12 bases map to TRBD2. Germline CDR1 is SGHRS and CDR2 is YFSETQ. The CDR3 has 23 residues. J was trimmed by 0 bases and V by 2 bases; bases with no gene match: 21. For the CDR3, the DNA is TGCGCCAGCAGCTTTGGGGGGCTAGCGGGAGGGCTACACATTTCTAGCTCCTACAATGAGCAGTTCTTC. It specifies CASSFGGLAGGLHISSSYNEQFF.

J is TRBJ2-5 and V is TRBV20-1, with D possibly called TRBD1 or TRBD2 (5 bases each). Trimming took 5 bases from V and 3 from J, leaving 10 bases between them. Germline values: CDR1 DFQATT, CDR2 SNEGSKA (reference sequence). This CDR3 has 12 amino acids. The CDR3 sequence: CSAGTAKETQYF. The CDR3 DNA sequence: TGCAGTGCTGGGACCGCGAAAGAGACCCAGTACTTC.

This clonotype was counted a few times. The genes are TRBV6-2 or TRBV6-3 and TRBJ2-7; 8 bases are a match to TRBD1. CDR3 size: 16 residues. After removal of 5 bases from V and 5 bases from J, the junction contained 14 bases not matched to a gene. Germline values: CDR1 MNHEY, CDR2 SVGEGT. CDR3 amino acids: CASSLIPTGGSNEQYF. Written as DNA, the CDR3 is TGTGCCAGCAGTCTGATTCCCACAGGGGGAAGCAACGAGCAGTACTTC.

This clonotype showed up just a few times. This chain uses TRBV15 with TRBJ2-7, with 7 bases lining up with TRBD1. Germline CDR1 LNHNV, CDR2 YYDKDF (reference sequence). The CDR3 is 15 amino acids. The V gene end was trimmed by 8 bases and the J gene end by 0 bases; junction bases not matched to a gene: 10. CDR3: CATAIGQDSSYEQYF. CDR3 coding DNA: TGTGCCACCGCCATCGGACAGGATAGCTCCTACGAGCAGTACTTC. Looking up the rest from reference TRBV15 and TRBJ2-7 gives the full variable domain: DAMVIQNPRYQVTQFGKPVTLSCSQTLNHNVMYWYQQKSSQAPKLLFHYYDKDFNNEADTPDNFQSRRPNTSFCFLDIRSPGLGDTAMYLCATAIGQDSSYEQYFGPGTRLTVT.